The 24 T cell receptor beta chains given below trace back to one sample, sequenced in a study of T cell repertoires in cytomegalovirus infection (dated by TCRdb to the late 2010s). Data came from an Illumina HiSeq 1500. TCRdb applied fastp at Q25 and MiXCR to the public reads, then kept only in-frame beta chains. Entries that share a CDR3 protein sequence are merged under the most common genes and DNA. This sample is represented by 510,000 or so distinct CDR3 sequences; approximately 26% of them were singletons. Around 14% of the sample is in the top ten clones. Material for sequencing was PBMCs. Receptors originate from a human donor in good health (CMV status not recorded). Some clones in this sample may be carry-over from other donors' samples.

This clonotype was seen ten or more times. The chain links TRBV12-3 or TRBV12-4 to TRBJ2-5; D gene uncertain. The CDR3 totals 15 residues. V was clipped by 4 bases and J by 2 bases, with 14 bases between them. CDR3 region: CASSSYQSPQETQYF. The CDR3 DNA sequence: TGTGCCAGCAGTTCCTATCAAAGCCCACAAGAGACCCAGTACTTC.

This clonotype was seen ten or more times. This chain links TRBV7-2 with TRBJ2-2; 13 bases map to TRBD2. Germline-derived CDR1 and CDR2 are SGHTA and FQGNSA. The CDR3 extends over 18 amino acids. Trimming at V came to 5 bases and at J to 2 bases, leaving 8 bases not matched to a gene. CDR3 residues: CASSPHGLAGVNTGELFF. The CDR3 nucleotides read TGTGCCAGCAGCCCACACGGACTAGCGGGAGTTAACACCGGGGAGCTGTTTTTT.

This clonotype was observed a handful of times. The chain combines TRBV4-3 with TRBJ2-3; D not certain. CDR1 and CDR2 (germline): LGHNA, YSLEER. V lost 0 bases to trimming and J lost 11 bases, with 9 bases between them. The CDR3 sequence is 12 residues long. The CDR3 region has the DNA TGCGCCAGCAGCCAAGATGGGGTGAGGCAGTATTTT. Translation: CASSQDGVRQYF.

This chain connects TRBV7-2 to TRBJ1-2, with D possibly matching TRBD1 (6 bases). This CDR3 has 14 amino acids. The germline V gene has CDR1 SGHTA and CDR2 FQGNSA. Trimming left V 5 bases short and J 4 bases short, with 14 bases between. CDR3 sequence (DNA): TGTGCCAGCAGCATCCGACAGGCTGCCTATGGCTACACCTTC. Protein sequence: CASSIRQAAYGYTF. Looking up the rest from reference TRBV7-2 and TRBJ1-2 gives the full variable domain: GAGVSQSPSNKVTEKGKDVELRCDPISGHTALYWYRQSLGQGLEFLIYFQGNSAPDKSGLPSDRFSAERTGGSVSTLTIQRTQQEDSAVYLCASSIRQAAYGYTFGSGTRLTVV.

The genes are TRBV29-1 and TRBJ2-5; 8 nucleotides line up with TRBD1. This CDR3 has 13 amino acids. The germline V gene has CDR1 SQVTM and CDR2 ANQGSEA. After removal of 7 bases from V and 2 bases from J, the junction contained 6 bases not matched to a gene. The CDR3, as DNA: TGCAGCGGGATGGGGGACAGGCAAGAGACCCAGTACTTC. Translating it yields CSGMGDRQETQYF.

The CDR3 reads CASRPTGLNTEAFF. The CDR3 nucleotides are TGTGCCAGCAGGCCGACAGGTCTGAACACTGAAGCTTTCTTT. The chain has TRBV6-2 or TRBV6-3 and TRBJ1-1; the D gene is possibly TRBD1 (6 bases). Germline CDR1 and CDR2: MNHEY and SVGEGT. The CDR3 loop spans 14 amino acids. Deletions cut 6 bases from V and 0 bases from J, with 11 bases between.

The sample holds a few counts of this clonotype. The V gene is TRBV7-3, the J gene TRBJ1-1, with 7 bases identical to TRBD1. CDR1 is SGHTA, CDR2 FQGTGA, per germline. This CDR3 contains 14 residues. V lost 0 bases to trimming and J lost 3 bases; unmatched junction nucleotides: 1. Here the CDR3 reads CASSLTQGDTEAFF. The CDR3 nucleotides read TGTGCCAGCAGCTTAACTCAGGGGGACACTGAAGCTTTCTTT.

The DNA for the CDR3 is TGCAGTGCTGCCATAGTTGAGGGGGAGACCCAGTACTTC. Residues: CSAAIVEGETQYF. The chain employs TRBV20-1 and TRBJ2-5; D may be TRBD1 or TRBD2 (5 bases each). V was cut by 5 bases and J by 5 bases, with 15 bases left in between. The CDR3 totals 13 residues. Germline V gene lookup returns CDR1 DFQATT and CDR2 SNEGSKA (reference sequence).

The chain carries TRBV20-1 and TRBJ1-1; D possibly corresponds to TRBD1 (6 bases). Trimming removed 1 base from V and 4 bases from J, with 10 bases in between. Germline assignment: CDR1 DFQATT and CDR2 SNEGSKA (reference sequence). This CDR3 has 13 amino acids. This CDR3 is CSARATGPTEAFF. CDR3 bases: TGCAGTGCTAGAGCAACAGGGCCCACTGAAGCTTTCTTT.

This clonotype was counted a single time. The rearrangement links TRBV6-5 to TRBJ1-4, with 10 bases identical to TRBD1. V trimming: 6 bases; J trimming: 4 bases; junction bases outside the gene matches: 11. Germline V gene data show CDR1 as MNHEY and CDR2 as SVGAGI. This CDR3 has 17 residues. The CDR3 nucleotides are TGTGCCAGCAGCCGGGACAGGGGACGGGGCCTTAATGAAAAACTGTTTTTT. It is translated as CASSRDRGRGLNEKLFF.

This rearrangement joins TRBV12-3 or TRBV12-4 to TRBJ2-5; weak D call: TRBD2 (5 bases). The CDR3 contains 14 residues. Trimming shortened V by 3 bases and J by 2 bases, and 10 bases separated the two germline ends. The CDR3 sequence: CASSLFGMQETQYF. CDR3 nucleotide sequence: TGTGCCAGCAGTTTGTTCGGGATGCAAGAGACCCAGTACTTC.

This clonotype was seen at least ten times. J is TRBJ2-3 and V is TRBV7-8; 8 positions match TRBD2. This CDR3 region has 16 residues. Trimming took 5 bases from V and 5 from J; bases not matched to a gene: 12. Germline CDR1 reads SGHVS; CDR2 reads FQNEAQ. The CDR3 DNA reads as TGTGCCAGCAGCCCCCTCCATAGCGGGATAGGAGATACGCAGTATTTT. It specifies CASSPLHSGIGDTQYF.

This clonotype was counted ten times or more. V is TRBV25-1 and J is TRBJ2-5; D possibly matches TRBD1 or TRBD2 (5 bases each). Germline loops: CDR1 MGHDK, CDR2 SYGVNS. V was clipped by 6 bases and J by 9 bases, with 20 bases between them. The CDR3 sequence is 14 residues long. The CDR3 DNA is TGTGCCAGCAGCACCACCGGGACCCAAGGAGCCCAGTACTTC. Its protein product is CASSTTGTQGAQYF.

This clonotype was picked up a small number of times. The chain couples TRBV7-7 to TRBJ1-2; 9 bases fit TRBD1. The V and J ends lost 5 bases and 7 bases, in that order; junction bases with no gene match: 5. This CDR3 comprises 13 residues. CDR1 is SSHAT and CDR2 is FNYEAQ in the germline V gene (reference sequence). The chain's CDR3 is CASSPGQGFGYTF. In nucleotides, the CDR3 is TGTGCCAGCAGCCCGGGACAGGGCTTTGGCTACACCTTC.

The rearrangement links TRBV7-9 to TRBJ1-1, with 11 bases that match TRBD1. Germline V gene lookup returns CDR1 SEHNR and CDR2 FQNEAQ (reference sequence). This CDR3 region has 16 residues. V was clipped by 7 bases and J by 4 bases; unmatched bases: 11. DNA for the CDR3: TGTGCCAGCACCCTGGGACAGGGGGTGTTCGGCACTGAAGCTTTCTTT. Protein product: CASTLGQGVFGTEAFF. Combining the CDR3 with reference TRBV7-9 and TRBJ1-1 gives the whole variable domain DTGVSQNPRHKITKRGQNVTFRCDPISEHNRLYWYRQTLGQGPEFLTYFQNEAQLEKSRLLSDRFSAERPKGSFSTLEIQRTEQGDSAMYLCASTLGQGVFGTEAFFGQGTRLTVV.

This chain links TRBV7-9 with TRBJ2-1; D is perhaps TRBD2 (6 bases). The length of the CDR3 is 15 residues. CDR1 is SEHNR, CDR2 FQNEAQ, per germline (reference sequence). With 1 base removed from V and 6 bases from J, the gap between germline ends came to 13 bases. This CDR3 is CASSLDGGKTNEQFF. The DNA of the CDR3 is TGTGCCAGCAGCTTAGATGGGGGGAAAACCAATGAGCAGTTCTTC.

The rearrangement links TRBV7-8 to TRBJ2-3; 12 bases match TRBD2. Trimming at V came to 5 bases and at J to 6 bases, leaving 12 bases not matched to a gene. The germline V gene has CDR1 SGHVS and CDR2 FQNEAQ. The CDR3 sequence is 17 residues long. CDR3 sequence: CASSAGTSGPLGDTQYF. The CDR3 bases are TGTGCCAGCAGCGCAGGGACTAGCGGGCCCCTGGGGGATACGCAGTATTTT.

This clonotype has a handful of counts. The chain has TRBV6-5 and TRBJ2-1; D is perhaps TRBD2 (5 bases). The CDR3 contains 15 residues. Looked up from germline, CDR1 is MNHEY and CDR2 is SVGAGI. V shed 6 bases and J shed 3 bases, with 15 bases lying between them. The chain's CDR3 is CASSLSSSGYNEQFF. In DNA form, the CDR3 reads TGTGCCAGCAGCCTCTCTAGCTCGGGCTACAATGAGCAGTTCTTC.

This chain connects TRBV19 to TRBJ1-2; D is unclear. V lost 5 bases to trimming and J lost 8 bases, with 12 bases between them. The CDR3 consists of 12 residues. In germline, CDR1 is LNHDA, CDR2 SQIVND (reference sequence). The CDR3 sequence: CASSSYKKGYTF. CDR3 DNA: TGTGCCAGTAGTTCTTACAAGAAGGGCTACACCTTC.

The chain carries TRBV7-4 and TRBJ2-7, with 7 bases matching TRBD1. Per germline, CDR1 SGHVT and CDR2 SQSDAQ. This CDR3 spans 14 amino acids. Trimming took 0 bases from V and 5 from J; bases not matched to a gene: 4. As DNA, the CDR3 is TGTGCCAGCAGCTTAGCGCCGGGACAGAACGAGCAGTACTTC. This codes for CASSLAPGQNEQYF.

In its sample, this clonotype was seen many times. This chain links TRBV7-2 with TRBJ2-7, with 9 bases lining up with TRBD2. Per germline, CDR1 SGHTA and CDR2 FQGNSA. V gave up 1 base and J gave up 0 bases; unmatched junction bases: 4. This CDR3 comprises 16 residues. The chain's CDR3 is CASSLGRLADSYEQYF. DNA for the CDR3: TGTGCCAGCAGCTTAGGGCGACTAGCGGACTCCTACGAGCAGTACTTC.

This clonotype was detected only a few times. CDR3 sequence: CASRPGRGVDSNQPQHF. The CDR3 DNA is TGTGCCAGCAGGCCGGGAAGGGGAGTGGATAGCAATCAGCCCCAGCATTTT. The chain couples TRBV6-2 or TRBV6-3 to TRBJ1-5, with a weak D call TRBD1 (5 bases). Per germline, CDR1 MNHEY and CDR2 SVGEGT. There are 17 residues in the CDR3. The V end was cut by 6 bases, the J end by 0 bases, with 18 bases between.

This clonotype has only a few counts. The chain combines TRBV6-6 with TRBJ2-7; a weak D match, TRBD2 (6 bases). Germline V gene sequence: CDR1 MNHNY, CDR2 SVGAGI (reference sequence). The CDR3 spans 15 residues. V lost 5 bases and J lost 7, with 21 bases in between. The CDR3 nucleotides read TGTGCCAGCAGTCCCCGGGGTAGCGGTTTGAGAGAGCAGTACTTC. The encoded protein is CASSPRGSGLREQYF.

The CDR3 DNA follows: TGTGCCAGCACCGCGGGATTGGGGGAAAAACTGTTTTTT. Its protein product is CASTAGLGEKLFF. V and J are TRBV6-1 and TRBJ1-4; no reliable D call. The CDR3 runs to 13 residues. CDR1 is MNHNS, CDR2 SASEGT, per germline. V dropped 7 bases and J dropped 8 bases, with 14 bases sitting between them.